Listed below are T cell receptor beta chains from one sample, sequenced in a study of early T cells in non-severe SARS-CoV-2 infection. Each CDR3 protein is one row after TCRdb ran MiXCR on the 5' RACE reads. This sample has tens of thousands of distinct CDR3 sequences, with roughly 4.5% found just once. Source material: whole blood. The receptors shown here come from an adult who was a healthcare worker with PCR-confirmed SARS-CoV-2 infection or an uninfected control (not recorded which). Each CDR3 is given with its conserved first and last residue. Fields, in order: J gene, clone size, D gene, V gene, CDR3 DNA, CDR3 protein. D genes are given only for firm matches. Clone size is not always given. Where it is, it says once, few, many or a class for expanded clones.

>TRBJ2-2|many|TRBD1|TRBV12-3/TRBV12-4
TGTGCCAGCAGTTTCCAGGGGGCGAGAACCGGGGAGCTGTTTTTT
CASSFQGARTGELFF
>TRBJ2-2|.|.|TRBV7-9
TGTGCCAGCAGCCCGCCAACTACAAATGGCGGGGAGCTGTTTTTT
CASSPPTTNGGELFF
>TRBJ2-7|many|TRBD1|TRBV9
TGTGCCAGCAGCGTGGGGGACAGGGGTTCCTACGAGCAGTACTTC
CASSVGDRGSYEQYF
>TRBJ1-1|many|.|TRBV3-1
TGTGCCAGCAGCCAAGCACGGCGGTTGAACACTGAAGCTTTCTTT
CASSQARRLNTEAFF
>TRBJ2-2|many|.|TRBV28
TGTGCCAGCAGTTTAGGTATAGCGAACACCGGGGAGCTGTTTTTT
CASSLGIANTGELFF
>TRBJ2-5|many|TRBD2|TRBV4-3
TGCGCCAGCAGCCAAAGGTGGCTAGCGGGGTCGGGACAACAAGAGACCCAGTACTTC
CASSQRWLAGSGQQETQYF
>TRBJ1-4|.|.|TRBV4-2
TGTGCCAGCAGCCAAGAAAACAGGTTGAATGAAAAACTGTTTTTT
CASSQENRLNEKLFF
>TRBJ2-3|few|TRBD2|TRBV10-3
TGTGCCATCAGTCGTGGACTAGCGGGGACTAGCACAGATACGCAGTATTTT
CAISRGLAGTSTDTQYF
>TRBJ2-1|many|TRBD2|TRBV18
TGTGCCAGCTCACTTACTAGCGGGGGGCCAGATGAGCAGTTCTTC
CASSLTSGGPDEQFF
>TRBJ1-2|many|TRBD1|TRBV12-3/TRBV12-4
TGTGCCAGCAGCCTACAGGGGCTTGGTGGCTACACCTTC
CASSLQGLGGYTF